This T cell receptor beta chain is from a study of Graves' ophthalmopathy and Graves' hyperthyroidism (dated by TCRdb to 2016 to 2019). Background for the entire study: Peripheral blood samples were taken at the time of initial diagnosis, before any treatment was given. Once sampling was done, hyperthyroidism patients were given methimazole at a starting dose of 30 mg daily, while ophthalmopathy patients were given high-dose intravenous methylprednisolone. TCR beta repertoire signatures were used to distinguish Graves' ophthalmopathy from Graves' hyperthyroidism and to predict progression to ophthalmopathy. In total, 120 to 150 blood samples were TCR-sequenced: roughly 45 ophthalmopathy, 75 hyperthyroidism and some 17 hyperthyroidism-to-ophthalmopathy patients. An independent validation cohort was composed of 18 hyperthyroidism patients and around 16 patients who later progressed from hyperthyroidism to ophthalmopathy. To explore V-J signatures that distinguish ophthalmopathy from hyperthyroidism, a discovery set of 100 patients was enrolled, made up of about 40 with ophthalmopathy and fewer than 60 with stable hyperthyroidism. In five or six hyperthyroidism patients, the T-cell repertoire of thyroid tissue was compared with the T-cell repertoire of blood.

Patients with ophthalmopathy had moderately to severely active disease, with a Clinical Activity Score of 3 or more, a NOSPECS grade of 4 or more, and a disease duration of less than 3 months. Patients were excluded if they had other autoimmune diseases, uncontrolled infections, pregnancy or lactation. Clinical symptoms, serum thyroxine, TRAb, thyroid ultrasound and orbital computed tomography formed the basis of the diagnosis. Using Ficoll-Paque density gradient centrifugation, PBMCs were isolated from 8.5 to 10 ml of fresh peripheral blood. Total RNA was extracted with Trizol reagent and quality-checked on an Agilent 2100 Bioanalyzer. This clonotype appeared many times. The antigen it binds to is not known. No much larger clone is present one base from it, and per-base qualities are unavailable. The CDR3 holds 15 amino acids from the cysteine to the phenylalanine. Only the CDR3 region is kept as DNA, spanning 45 bases read in frame from base 1. The junction shows trimming of 0 bases on V and 8 bases on J, and the gene matches do not reach 7 bases of it. The germline V gene gives CDR1 as LGHNA and CDR2 as YNFKEQ.

Study-level results and caveats: The 13-signature model separated ophthalmopathy from stable hyperthyroidism with approximately 90% sensitivity and around 84% specificity in cross-validation, and 80%/75% in the test set. No statistical method was used to predetermine the sample size, and group allocation was not hidden from the investigators. In validation, the model predicted ophthalmopathy progression with about 64% sensitivity and 72.22% specificity; some 13 predicted patients were CT-confirmed with GO in a median of approximately 6.5 months. Most expanded thyroid clonotypes with a frequency above 0.001 also appeared in blood, which suggests that blood repertoires may reflect the immune response in the thyroid.

For repertoire sequencing, TCR beta CDR3 regions were amplified from RNA transcripts. A first-round RT-PCR used HTBI primers with the Qiagen OneStep RT-PCR kit, followed by a second-round multiplex PCR, size selection and purification. Libraries were sequenced paired-end with 100 bp reads on an Illumina HiSeq2000. The authors' pipeline ran thus. SOAPnuke was used for read processing, and reads with adapters, uncalled bases, a mean Phred below 15, or no exact constant-primer or identifier match were discarded. COPE v1.2.5 was used to merge the high-quality paired reads. Unique nucleotide sequences were defined as clonotypes and aligned to IMGT TRB V, D and J references using MiTCR v1.1. The analysis was limited to V-J combinations with a frequency above 0.0001, which together covered approximately 99% of repertoires. For each V-J combination, a TCR clonal expansion and chaos score was defined as the ratio of F50 clonal expansion to chaos observed in the TCRdist matrix. Features were reduced by Welch's t-statistics and random forest to over ten V-J combinations, which fed a naive Bayes classifier. Thyroid-blood repertoire similarity was quantified with the Morisita-Horn index. TCRdb redid the processing of the public reads, applying fastp at Q25 and MiXCR, and retained in-frame beta chains. Each entry is one CDR3 protein sequence, shown with its most common DNA and genes. The V and J calls follow TCRdb's processing rather than the paper's. For this sample there are hundreds of thousands of distinct CDR3 sequences; under 50% appear just once. The ten largest clones represent 2.5% to 3.5% of the sample.

The clonotype was recovered from an adult man with Graves' ophthalmopathy. The chain joins TRBV4-2 to TRBJ1-3, and 7 junction bases match TRBD1. Sequenced material: peripheral blood. The CDR3 corresponds to CASSQESYRGDTIYF. The nucleotide sequence reads as follows: TGTGCCAGCAGCCAAGAGAGCTACAGGGGTGACACCATATATTTT.